What follows is one T cell receptor (beta chain) and its context. This record belongs to a study of human T cells and chemical hapten exposure. Single cDNA molecules in the library carried unique molecular identifiers attached during preparation. TCRdb reprocessed the RACE reads via MiXCR and lists one record per CDR3 protein. This sample has about 140,000 distinct CDR3 sequences, with roughly 12% found just once. This sample's time point: patch test 2, 6 weeks after DPC sensitization. Treatment: therapeutic diphenylcyclopropenone sensitization with weekly scalp DPC. The CDR3 has 15 residues. The germline CDR1 and CDR2 sequences are SGHRS and YFSETQ. Unmatched junction bases numbered 5, after V lost 5 bases and J lost 3 bases.

The gene calls are TRBV5-1 and TRBJ2-2; 9 nucleotides match TRBD2. The sequences come from whole blood, collected in connection with sensitization to the hapten diphenylcyclopropenone (DPC). This TCR derives from a woman in her forties or fifties with alopecia areata. Some clones in this sample may be carry-over from other donors' samples. As DNA, the CDR3 is TGCGCCAGCAGTTTAGCGGGAGCGGACACCGGGGAGCTGTTTTTT. Translated, it gives CASSLAGADTGELFF.